Given below is one TCR beta chain in context. The data belong to a study of cytomegalovirus exposure and HLA in healthy donors. Method: immunoSEQ multiplex PCR; TCRdb's copy keeps in-frame clones and lacks some. Counted here are roughly 150,000 clones, roughly four fifths occurring once; the ten biggest clones make up roughly 30%. Germline V gene sequence: CDR1 SGHAT, CDR2 FQNNGV. V lost 0 bases to trimming and J lost 4 bases; unmatched junction nucleotides: 5. This CDR3 is 15 amino acids long. V and J are TRBV11-2 and TRBJ2-5; 7 positions agree with TRBD2. The receptor's source is a man aged 30-40 years in good health and CMV-seropositive. The sequenced sample was PBMCs. The DNA for the CDR3 is TGTGCCAGCAGCTTAGATTCGGGGAGGGGAGAGACCCAGTACTTC. Its translation: CASSLDSGRGETQYF.